The entry below describes one T cell receptor beta chain. The antigen remains undetermined. The entry originates in a study of T cell responses to AZD1222 COVID-19 vaccine. Regarding the study as a whole: The CD4 TCRs associated with vaccination extended across spike and predominated at 160-218 and 743-854. The donor cohort was predominantly white British with a female majority, and clonal diversity may have been underestimated. Unmutated variant regions reportedly attract nearly half of all spike-specific TCRs. Repertoires in all cases were sampled only once the peak T cell response had passed.

Per the germline V gene, CDR1 is KGHSH and CDR2 is LQKENI. CDR3 length equals 15 residues. Trimming removed 0 bases at V and 3 bases at J, with 12 bases between. Method: immunoSEQ multiplex PCR; TCRdb's copy keeps in-frame clones and lacks some. The table has about 100,000 clones, approximately 89% seen once; the top ten hold 6.5% to 10%. The TCR originated in an adult who received the AZD1222 COVID-19 vaccine. The sample consisted of peripheral blood, taken 28 days after the second AZD1222 dose. This chain connects TRBV18 to TRBJ2-7, with D perhaps TRBD2 (6 bases). CDR3 DNA sequence: TGTGCCAGCTCACCACCACACCGGGGGTACTACGAGCAGTACTTC. It specifies CASSPPHRGYYEQYF.